Below are 31 T cell receptor beta chains sequenced from a single sample in a study of shared T cell receptors in the human thymus. Method: immunoSEQ multiplex PCR; TCRdb's copy keeps in-frame clones and lacks some. The table lists 700,000 or so clones, approximately 83% of them singletons. These data were likewise used in another study, on human thymus T cells.

Sample: thymocytes. The source is a girl under three years old with a congenital heart defect.

CDR3 loop: CASSLRGTGAPYNSPLHF. The CDR3 DNA is TGTGCCAGCAGTTTGCGGGGGACAGGGGCCCCCTATAATTCACCCCTCCACTTT. V and J are TRBV28 and TRBJ1-6; TRBD1 matches 10 bases. The germline V gene has CDR1 MDHEN and CDR2 SYDVKM. This CDR3 spans 18 amino acids. V lost 3 bases and J lost 2; bases outside the gene matches: 7.

This clone was recorded once. The V and J genes are TRBV12-5 and TRBJ2-2, with 9 positions matching TRBD1. This CDR3 is 16 amino acids long. Germline CDR1 LGHNT, CDR2 FRNRAP. V was pared by 0 bases and J by 5 bases, with 4 bases of the junction left unmatched. The chain's CDR3 is CASGLVQGAQTGELFF. The CDR3 bases are TGTGCTAGTGGTTTGGTACAGGGGGCGCAAACCGGGGAGCTGTTTTTT.

The rearrangement joins TRBV4-1 to TRBJ1-5; D is perhaps TRBD1 (6 bases). Germline lookup yields CDR1 MGHRA and CDR2 YSYEKL. The ends were cut back, 2 bases at V and 2 bases at J, with 10 bases in the middle. This CDR3 comprises 15 residues. The CDR3 protein is CASSQQGMRNQPQHF. In nucleotides, the CDR3 is TGCGCCAGCAGCCAACAGGGGATGCGCAATCAGCCCCAGCATTTT.

The chain is built from TRBV27 and TRBJ1-1; a weak D match, TRBD1 (5 bases). The germline gives CDR1 MNHEY, CDR2 SMNVEV (reference sequence). This CDR3 has 13 residues. V was pared by 1 base and J by 8 bases, with 11 bases between. In DNA, the CDR3 is TGTGCCAGCAGTTTATTGCAGGGAAAAGAAGCTTTCTTT. Encoded protein: CASSLLQGKEAFF.

This chain joins TRBV19 and TRBJ1-2, with 7 bases aligning to TRBD1. This CDR3 comprises 15 residues. The V gene end was trimmed by 0 bases and the J gene end by 8 bases; junction bases not matched to a gene: 9. Germline V gene data show CDR1 as LNHDA and CDR2 as SQIVND (reference sequence). The chain's CDR3 is CASSIDPVTGDGYTF. CDR3 bases: TGTGCCAGTAGTATAGATCCGGTTACAGGGGACGGCTACACCTTC.

This sequence joins TRBV28 and TRBJ2-1, with 9 nucleotides matching TRBD1. V lost 7 bases and J lost 0; bases outside the gene matches: 16. This CDR3 is built from 19 residues. CDR1 is MDHEN and CDR2 is SYDVKM in the germline V gene. The CDR3 loop reads CASTAPRTGALSSYNEQFF. The CDR3 nucleotides are TGTGCCAGCACCGCACCCAGGACAGGGGCCCTTAGCTCCTACAATGAGCAGTTCTTC.

The chain recombines TRBV7-2 with TRBJ2-7; D not resolved. CDR3 length equals 17 residues. Germline CDR1 SGHTA, CDR2 FQGNSA. The V gene lost 2 bases and the J gene lost 0 bases, with 17 bases spanning the gap. The CDR3 here is CASSLSLGLPYSYEQYF. CDR3 in DNA: TGTGCCAGCAGCTTAAGCCTAGGATTGCCCTACTCCTACGAGCAGTACTTC.

This chain connects TRBV27 to TRBJ2-7, with 9 bases aligning to TRBD1. This CDR3 comprises 16 residues. CDR1 is MNHEY, CDR2 SMNVEV, per germline (reference sequence). J was trimmed by 7 bases and V by 5 bases; bases with no gene match: 15. CDR3 region: CASSPPTGTGWMEQYF. For the CDR3, the DNA is TGTGCCAGCAGTCCACCAACCGGGACAGGGTGGATGGAGCAGTACTTC.

The genes are TRBV6-1 and TRBJ2-7, with D possibly matching TRBD1 (6 bases). Trimming took off 2 bases at V and 2 bases at J, with 16 bases between the two ends. The CDR3 sequence is 16 residues long. The germline CDR1 and CDR2 sequences are MNHNS and SASEGT. The CDR3 protein is CASSEKRSGDPYEQYF. DNA of the CDR3: TGTGCCAGCAGTGAAAAGAGGTCAGGGGACCCCTACGAGCAGTACTTC.

This clone came up a few times. The chain joins TRBV27 to TRBJ2-1; D possibly corresponds to TRBD1 (6 bases). CDR1 is MNHEY, CDR2 SMNVEV, per germline (reference sequence). V lost 3 bases and J lost 1, with 10 bases in between. CDR3 length: 15 amino acids. CDR3 sequence: CASSFRGSSYNEQFF. The DNA for the CDR3 is TGTGCCAGCAGTTTCAGGGGTAGTTCCTACAATGAGCAGTTCTTC.

The chain employs TRBV5-4 and TRBJ2-1; 14 bases are a match to TRBD2. Germline values: CDR1 SGHNT, CDR2 YYREEE (reference sequence). The CDR3 contains 17 residues. The junction had 7 bases not matched to a gene; V was cut back by 4 bases and J by 4 bases. The CDR3 DNA reads as TGTGCCAGCAGCCCGGGACTAGCGGGGGACCTTTACAATGAGCAGTTCTTC. Protein: CASSPGLAGDLYNEQFF.

This clone appeared a few times. The chain carries TRBV7-9 and TRBJ1-2; 10 nucleotides line up with TRBD1. V trimming: 1 base; J trimming: 4 bases; junction bases outside the gene matches: 6. Germline assignment: CDR1 SEHNR and CDR2 FQNEAQ (reference sequence). The CDR3 runs to 16 residues. CDR3: CASSLVGTGEGYGYTF. The CDR3 bases are TGTGCCAGCAGCTTAGTGGGGACAGGGGAGGGCTATGGCTACACCTTC.

The chain joins TRBV11-2 to TRBJ1-5; D is possibly TRBD1 (5 bases). Germline CDR1 is SGHAT and CDR2 is FQNNGV. Trimming cost V 8 bases and J 1 base, with 15 bases left between them. This CDR3 comprises 15 residues. CDR3 in DNA: TGTGCCAGCCTCCGCAGGGCGGCGAGCAATCAGCCCCAGCATTTT. Its translation: CASLRRAASNQPQHF.

The chain carries TRBV14 and TRBJ2-5; 12 bases map to TRBD2. With V trimmed by 1 base and J by 5 bases, 2 bases remained unmatched. Germline CDR1 reads SGHDN; CDR2 reads FVKESK. There are 15 residues in the CDR3. The CDR3 here is CASSQGLAGDETQYF. In DNA form, the CDR3 reads TGTGCCAGCAGCCAAGGACTAGCGGGGGACGAGACCCAGTACTTC.

V usage is TRBV6-6 and J usage is TRBJ1-2, with TRBD1 identical over 7 bases. This CDR3 has 13 amino acids. V lost 6 bases to trimming and J lost 6 bases; unmatched junction nucleotides: 7. Germline lookup yields CDR1 MNHNY and CDR2 SVGAGI (reference sequence). The DNA for the CDR3 is TGTGCCAGCAGACGGACAGGTCACAATGGCTACACCTTC. It is translated as CASRRTGHNGYTF.

This clone is a singleton in its sample. The chain recombines TRBV28 with TRBJ1-5; D perhaps matches TRBD1 (5 bases). Trimming took off 1 base at V and 0 bases at J, with 7 bases between the two ends. The germline V gene encodes CDR1 MDHEN and CDR2 SYDVKM. The CDR3 length is 15 residues. CDR3 region: CASSLSDSSNQPQHF. The CDR3 region has the DNA TGTGCCAGCAGTTTATCAGACAGTAGCAATCAGCCCCAGCATTTT. Together with reference TRBV28 and TRBJ1-5, the CDR3 gives the full variable domain: DVKVTQSSRYLVKRTGEKVFLECVQDMDHENMFWYRQDPGLGLRLIYFSYDVKMKEKGDIPEGYSVSREKKERFSLILESASTNQTSMYLCASSLSDSSNQPQHFGDGTRLSIL.

This chain uses TRBV11-2 with TRBJ1-1; TRBD1 matches 8 bases. This CDR3 has 15 amino acids. V was pared by 4 bases and J by 1 base, with 5 bases of the junction left unmatched. Germline V gene lookup returns CDR1 SGHAT and CDR2 FQNNGV. The CDR3 loop reads CASSYSGQGNTEAFF. The CDR3 nucleotides are TGTGCCAGCAGCTACTCAGGACAGGGGAACACTGAAGCTTTCTTT.

This clone was detected only a few times. The CDR3 DNA follows: TGCGCCAGCAGCTACAGGACAGGGAGGACCGGGGAGCTGTTTTTT. This sequence encodes CASSYRTGRTGELFF. The chain uses TRBV5-1 and TRBJ2-2; 8 bases map to TRBD1. CDR3 length: 15 residues. V shed 3 bases and J 5 bases; nucleotides not matched to a gene: 6. CDR1 and CDR2 from the germline V gene are SGHRS and YFSETQ.

V gene TRBV10-1 combines with J gene TRBJ2-3; perhaps TRBD1 as D (6 bases). The V and J ends lost 4 bases and 2 bases respectively, with 10 bases between them. Germline V CDR1 and CDR2: WNHNN, SYGVQD (reference sequence). The CDR3 extends over 14 amino acids. This CDR3 is CASSGTDSTDTQYF. CDR3 DNA: TGCGCCAGCAGTGGGACAGATTCCACAGATACGCAGTATTTT.

The J gene is TRBJ2-4, the V gene TRBV7-2; D may be TRBD2 (5 bases). Trimming removed 2 bases at V and 6 bases at J, with 11 bases between. The CDR3 has 14 amino acids. CDR1 is SGHTA, CDR2 FQGNSA, per germline. The CDR3 DNA follows: TGTGCCAGCAGCTTACTCTTGGACTTAAACATTCAGTACTTC. It translates to CASSLLLDLNIQYF.

The chain joins TRBV28 to TRBJ2-2; TRBD2 might be the D (5 bases). V was pared by 2 bases and J by 6 bases, with 16 bases between. The germline V gene has CDR1 MDHEN and CDR2 SYDVKM. This CDR3 contains 16 residues. The CDR3 DNA reads as TGTGCCAGCAGTTTACCTCGACAAGAGGGAGCCGGGGAGCTGTTTTTT. This codes for CASSLPRQEGAGELFF.

As regards this clone: Mismatch with germline at one junction end may stem from a read error. The sample has other DNA sequences that encode this CDR3 too. This chain links TRBV2 with TRBJ1-6, with 7 bases fitting TRBD1. Germline CDR1 is SNHLY and CDR2 is FYNNEI. The CDR3 sequence is 15 residues long. The CDR3 spells CASSEAARGNSPLHF. The CDR3 coding sequence is TGTGCCAGCAGTGAAGCGGCCAGGGGGAATTCCCCCCTCCACTTT.

The chain employs TRBV30 and TRBJ1-1; D not resolved. V lost 2 bases and J lost 8, with 15 bases in between. This CDR3 has 13 amino acids. Germline V CDR1 and CDR2: GTSNPN, SVGIG (reference sequence). The CDR3 DNA follows: TGTGCCTGGAGTATATCCGACGGAGCCGAAGCTTTCTTT. Translating gives CAWSISDGAEAFF. Drawing the rest from reference TRBV30 and TRBJ1-1, the complete variable domain is SQTIHQWPATLVQPVGSPLSLECTVEGTSNPNLYWYRQAAGRGLQLLFYSVGIGQISSEVPQNLSASRPQDRQFILSSKKLLLSDSGFYLCAWSISDGAEAFFGQGTRLTVV.

The chain employs TRBV2 and TRBJ2-1; TRBD2 matches at 7 bases. The ends lost 8 bases at V and 3 bases at J; junction bases unmatched: 16. CDR1 and CDR2 from the germline V gene are SNHLY and FYNNEI. This CDR3 spans 17 amino acids. Here the CDR3 DNA reads TGTGCCAGCGGGGAGGGCCGGACCCTAAGATTCTACAATGAGCAGTTCTTC. It is translated as CASGEGRTLRFYNEQFF.

Here the CDR3 reads CASSTLDRPDYGYTF. As DNA, the CDR3 is TGCGCCAGCAGCACCTTAGACAGGCCCGACTATGGCTACACCTTC. V usage is TRBV5-1 and J usage is TRBJ1-2; D might be TRBD1 (6 bases). The CDR3 is made up of 15 amino acids. V was trimmed by 4 bases and J by 3 bases, leaving 16 bases between them. The germline CDR1 and CDR2 sequences are SGHRS and YFSETQ.

This clone appeared once. A read error may produce the germline difference seen at one junction end. The V and J genes are TRBV7-7 and TRBJ2-1; possibly TRBD2 for D (6 bases). This CDR3 comprises 15 residues. Germline values: CDR1 SSHAT, CDR2 FNYEAQ (reference sequence). The chain's CDR3 is CASSTGTPPYNEQFF. Written as DNA, the CDR3 is TGTGCTAGCAGCACCGGGACTCCCCCTTACAATGAGCAGTTCTTC.

The rearrangement uses TRBV10-3 and TRBJ1-2, with 7 bases that match TRBD1. The CDR3 totals 17 residues. From germline, CDR1 is ENHRY and CDR2 SYGVKD. V lost 6 bases to trimming and J lost 4 bases; unmatched junction nucleotides: 17. CDR3 amino acids: CAIRQKRTGSSSYGYTF. The CDR3 nucleotides read TGTGCCATCAGACAGAAAAGGACAGGTTCATCCTCCTATGGCTACACCTTC.

The rearrangement uses TRBV6-5 and TRBJ1-2; tentatively, D is TRBD1 (5 bases). Deletions cut 6 bases from V and 6 bases from J, with 17 bases between. This CDR3 contains 14 residues. CDR1 MNHEY and CDR2 SVGAGI come from the germline V gene. CDR3 in DNA: TGTGCCAGCAGCACCCGGCAGGGTGAGGATGGCTACACCTTC. It encodes CASSTRQGEDGYTF.

The chain is built from TRBV12-5 and TRBJ1-1; D gene unclear. Trimming pared 1 base from V and 9 bases from J, leaving 12 bases between. The germline gives CDR1 LGHNT, CDR2 FRNRAP. The CDR3 consists of 13 residues. The CDR3 protein is CASGLGSGNKAFF. CDR3 bases: TGTGCTAGTGGTTTGGGGTCAGGTAATAAAGCTTTCTTT.

The chain links TRBV6-5 to TRBJ1-1, with 7 bases that match TRBD1. Germline loops: CDR1 MNHEY, CDR2 SVGAGI. The CDR3 sequence is 13 residues long. The J segment lost 11 bases and the V segment lost 2 bases, leaving 8 bases of the junction unmatched. The chain's CDR3 is CASSYGPDRDAFF. In nucleotides, the CDR3 is TGTGCCAGCAGTTACGGCCCCGACAGGGACGCTTTCTTT.

The chain is built from TRBV9 and TRBJ1-1; tentative D call: TRBD1 (6 bases). Trimming pared 4 bases from V and 5 bases from J, leaving 21 bases between. The CDR3 contains 16 residues. Looked up from germline, CDR1 is SGDLS and CDR2 is YYNGEE. This CDR3 reads CASSPPPDRLGTEAFF. The CDR3 bases are TGTGCCAGCAGCCCCCCCCCAGACAGGCTCGGGACTGAAGCTTTCTTT.